The source of this T cell receptor delta chain is a study of γδ T cells in repeated Plasmodium falciparum infection. Flow sorting of PBMC yielded separate Vgamma9/Vdelta2+ and Vdelta2-negative gammadelta T cell populations for bulk repertoire analysis. TCRdb re-called clones from the multiplex PCR reads via CATT. The sample shows 90,000 or so delta-chain clones, 0.75% to 1% of them seen only once. The CDR3 has 23 residues. The germline V gene has CDR1 TSESDYY and CDR2 QEAYKQQN. This clone was recorded at least ten times. The protein in TCRdb stems from a much larger clone and differs at residue 19 from this DNA's translation, likely a read error; here the protein is translated from the DNA.

This TCR was recovered from a pool of human donors (malaria-infected and uninfected, not separated). The chain has TRAV38-2/DV8 and TRDJ1; tentative D call: TRDD3 (9 bases). The sample consisted of gamma-delta T cells from blood. CDR3: CAYRSKISFLDPTGGHGTGKLIF. DNA of the CDR3: TGTGCTTATAGGAGTAAGATTTCCTTCCTAGACCCTACTGGGGGACACGGGACCGGTAAACTCATCTTT.